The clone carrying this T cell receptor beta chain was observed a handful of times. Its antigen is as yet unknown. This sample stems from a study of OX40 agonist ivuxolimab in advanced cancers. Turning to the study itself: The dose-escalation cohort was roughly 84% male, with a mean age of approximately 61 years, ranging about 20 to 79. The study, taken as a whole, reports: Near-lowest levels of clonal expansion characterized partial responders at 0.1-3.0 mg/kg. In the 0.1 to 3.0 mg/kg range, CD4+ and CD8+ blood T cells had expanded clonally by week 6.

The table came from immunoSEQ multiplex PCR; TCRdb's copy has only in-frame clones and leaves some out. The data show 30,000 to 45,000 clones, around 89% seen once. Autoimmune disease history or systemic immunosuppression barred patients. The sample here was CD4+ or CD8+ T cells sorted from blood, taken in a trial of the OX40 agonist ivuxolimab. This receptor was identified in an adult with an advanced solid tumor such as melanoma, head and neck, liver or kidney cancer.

CDR3 sequence: CASSQAAGSPYEQYF. The CDR3, as DNA: TGTGCCAGCTCCCAAGCGGCAGGGTCCCCCTACGAGCAGTACTTC. This sequence joins TRBV18 and TRBJ2-7, with D tentatively TRBD1 or TRBD2 (5 bases each). The ends were cut back, 6 bases at V and 2 bases at J, with 17 bases in the middle. The CDR3 has 15 amino acids. Germline V lookup: CDR1 KGHSH, CDR2 LQKENI.